The 8 T cell receptor beta chains below were found in one sample sequenced in a study of T cells after posttransplantation cyclophosphamide. The assay was immunoSEQ multiplex PCR, and TCRdb's table has in-frame clones only and misses some. The sample shows about 20,000 clones, almost 99% of them seen only once. Cells defined as naive were viable CD3+CD4+ or CD3+CD8+ and CCR7+CD45RA+CD45RO-CD95-CD27+CD28+. What was sequenced was naive CD4+ T cells sorted from PBMCs. These receptors were obtained from a man aged 35 to 55 in good health, CMV-negative, and a related stem cell transplant donor.

This clone has only one observation. This rearrangement joins TRBV25-1 to TRBJ1-1; 8 nucleotides align to TRBD1. V lost 7 bases to trimming and J lost 5 bases; unmatched junction nucleotides: 6. CDR1 and CDR2 from the germline V gene are MGHDK and SYGVNS. The CDR3 has 13 amino acids. CDR3 in amino acids: CASTGGVWTEAFF. The CDR3 nucleotides are TGTGCCAGCACAGGGGGCGTTTGGACTGAAGCTTTCTTT.

Comment on this clone: One end of the junction is discordant with germline, which a read error may explain. This chain links TRBV5-1 with TRBJ1-2; TRBD1 matches 8 bases. This CDR3 has 16 amino acids. CDR1 SGHRS and CDR2 YFSETQ come from the germline V gene. CDR3 sequence reads: CASRLAAGGLYDGYTF. DNA of the CDR3: TGCGCCAGCAGATTGGCGGCAGGGGGCTTGTACGATGGCTACACCTTC.

This chain uses TRBV6-5 with TRBJ2-7; 10 bases agree with TRBD1. The germline V gene has CDR1 MNHEY and CDR2 SVGAGI. V was clipped by 7 bases and J by 4 bases; unmatched bases: 7. The CDR3 contains 14 residues. CDR3 residues: CASMPRDRGYEQYF. CDR3 nucleotide sequence: TGTGCCAGCATGCCCCGGGACAGGGGTTACGAGCAGTACTTC.

The chain combines TRBV28 with TRBJ2-7; D remains unclear. The CDR3 has 11 amino acids. The germline V and J ends were trimmed by 7 bases and 3 bases, with 7 bases remaining between them. Germline V gene data show CDR1 as MDHEN and CDR2 as SYDVKM. The CDR3 bases are TGTGCCAGCAACCTAAACTACGAGCAGTACTTC. This gives the protein CASNLNYEQYF.

J is TRBJ2-1 and V is TRBV4-1; D gene uncertain. The germline V gene has CDR1 MGHRA and CDR2 YSYEKL. V dropped 0 bases and J dropped 10 bases, with 4 bases sitting between them. This CDR3 spans 11 amino acids. CDR3 sequence reads: CASSQDLEQFF. CDR3 DNA: TGCGCCAGCAGCCAAGATCTGGAGCAGTTCTTC.

This clone was recorded a few times. The V gene is TRBV11-1, the J gene TRBJ1-1, with no clear D. CDR1 SGHAT and CDR2 FQDESV come from the germline V gene (reference sequence). This CDR3 has 13 amino acids. V lost 5 bases and J lost 0, with 7 bases in between. The CDR3 is CASSAEMNTEAFF. As DNA, the CDR3 is TGTGCCAGCAGCGCGGAGATGAACACTGAAGCTTTCTTT.

The rearrangement uses TRBV15 and TRBJ1-1; D is undetermined. The CDR3 contains 13 residues. Germline CDR1 reads LNHNV; CDR2 reads YYDKDF (reference sequence). V was clipped by 0 bases and J by 0 bases, with 2 bases between them. CDR3 region: CATSRDMNTEAFF. The DNA of the CDR3 is TGTGCCACCAGCAGAGATATGAACACTGAAGCTTTCTTT.

The chain recombines TRBV29-1 with TRBJ2-5; tentative D call: TRBD2 (6 bases). Germline CDR1 and CDR2: SQVTM and ANQGSEA. Trimming cost V 6 bases and J 8 bases, with 13 bases left between them. The CDR3 loop spans 11 amino acids. The CDR3 loop is CSVGTPATQYF. The CDR3 DNA follows: TGCAGCGTCGGGACTCCCGCAACCCAGTACTTC.